This TCR beta chain stems from a study of spatial heterogeneity in lung cancer (dated by TCRdb to the late 2010s). Turning to the overall study: Beta-chain transcripts were consistently detected in greater numbers than alpha-chain transcripts, which likely reflected higher beta-chain transcript abundance. In the raw uncorrected reads, each unique combination of TCR and UMI appeared on average more than ten times. The study quantitatively compared TCR alpha and beta repertoires across multiple tumor regions, matched nontumor lung and blood in non-small cell lung cancer. Nonsynonymous mutation counts, determined by whole-exome sequencing of tumor tissue, were related to features of the TCR repertoire. At surgery, hundreds of tumor regions, around 64 matched nontumor lung samples and some 54 PBMC samples were TCR-sequenced for both alpha and beta chains. General findings and caveats noted by the study authors: Additional single-cell paired TCR alpha and beta sequencing was considered necessary to confirm, at a functional level, the hypothesis that regional TCRs recognize regional mutations. Ubiquitous expanded tumor TCRs showed up in blood more often at tumor resection than at routine follow-up.

As encoded in the germline V gene (reference sequence), CDR1 is LGHDT while CDR2 is YNNKEL. The CDR3, cysteine through phenylalanine, is 13 amino acids long. The kept DNA is CDR3 alone, 39 bases in frame from the first base. The germline ends are 9 bases apart after V is trimmed by 3 bases and J by 6 bases. The protocol used for the library was 5' RACE. For sequencing, a NextSeq 500 was employed. To allow correction of PCR and sequencing errors, the TCR library protocol tagged every TCR cDNA molecule with a unique molecular identifier. In the authors' own workflow: TCR identification, UMI-based error correction and CDR3 extraction were performed with Decombinator tools. TCRs above a frequency of 2 per 1,000, corresponding to the top 1% of the tumor frequency distribution, were defined as expanded. Each repertoire was subsampled 100 times to 5,000 TCRs, after which Renyi diversity was computed with the R vegan package. CDR3 similarity networks were constructed using string-kernel similarity of amino acid triplets, with links drawn between CDR3s whose pairwise similarity was above 0.82. Clones were called with MiXCR by TCRdb after fastp trimmed the public reads at Q25, and only in-frame beta chains were retained. Rows matching on CDR3 protein sequence are summarized as one entry with the most common DNA and genes. The V and J calls reflect TCRdb's pipeline rather than the authors' work. Recorded for this sample are 30,000 to 50,000 distinct CDR3 sequences; roughly 6% of them occurred a single time. The leading ten clones occupy about 9.9% of the sample.

The sample's time point label is to be understood as: sample taken at primary tumor resection. For TCR sequencing, whole RNA was extracted from tumor and nontumor lung tissue, or from cryopreserved PBMC samples, and no cell sorting was done. Samples were obtained from 65 to 90 patients with early-stage, untreated non-small cell lung cancer from the lung TRACERx cohort. A patient was chosen for TCR sequencing only when enough RNA was available from at least two tumor regions. This clonotype has a count of ten or more. Its binding antigen is unknown. The sample holds no much larger clone one base away, and base qualities are not on file.

Sequencing was performed on PBMCs, taken at surgery. The clonotype comes from a male donor with early-stage non-small cell lung cancer. The chain uses TRBV3-1 and TRBJ2-1; no D gene is confidently identified. The CDR3 reads as follows: CASSQISLNEQFF. The nucleotides read TGTGCCAGCAGCCAGATATCTCTCAATGAGCAGTTCTTC.